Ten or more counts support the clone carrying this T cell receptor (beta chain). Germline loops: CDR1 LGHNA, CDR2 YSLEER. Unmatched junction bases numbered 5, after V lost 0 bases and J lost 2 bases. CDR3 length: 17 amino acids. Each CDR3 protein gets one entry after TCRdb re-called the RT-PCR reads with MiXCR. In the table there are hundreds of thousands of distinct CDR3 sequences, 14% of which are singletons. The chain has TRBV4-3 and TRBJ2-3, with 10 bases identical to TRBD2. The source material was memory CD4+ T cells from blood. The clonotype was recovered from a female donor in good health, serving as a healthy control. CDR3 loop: CASSQEASGGATDTQYF. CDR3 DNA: TGCGCCAGCAGCCAAGAGGCTAGCGGGGGAGCCACAGATACGCAGTATTTT.